These 19 T cell receptor beta chains were all obtained from the same sample, sequenced in a study of OX40 agonist ivuxolimab in advanced cancers. Clones were sequenced by immunoSEQ multiplex PCR, and TCRdb holds only the in-frame ones, with some missing. The sample yields just under 60,000 clones, about 90% seen once. The specimen comprised CD4+ or CD8+ T cells sorted from blood, sampled in a trial of the OX40 agonist ivuxolimab. The source is an adult with an advanced solid tumor such as melanoma, head and neck, liver or kidney cancer.

Written as DNA, the CDR3 is TGTGCCAGCAGCGATGAGTTAGGGGTCGGCTACACCTTC. Protein product: CASSDELGVGYTF. This sequence joins TRBV5-6 and TRBJ1-2; TRBD1 might be the D (5 bases). Per germline, CDR1 SGHDT and CDR2 YYEEEE. V lost 4 bases and J 8 bases, leaving 15 bases between the germline ends. There are 13 residues in the CDR3.

The chain uses TRBV9 and TRBJ2-2; D uncertain. There are 13 residues in the CDR3. V lost 3 bases to trimming and J lost 1 base, with 4 bases between them. Germline CDR1 and CDR2: SGDLS and YYNGEE. Here the CDR3 reads CASSDRNTGELFF. In DNA form, the CDR3 reads TGTGCCAGCAGCGACAGGAACACCGGGGAGCTGTTTTTT.

This chain links TRBV4-1 with TRBJ1-1; D may be TRBD1 (5 bases). This CDR3 comprises 15 residues. V was cut by 0 bases and J by 3 bases, with 11 bases left in between. The germline CDR1 and CDR2 sequences are MGHRA and YSYEKL. The CDR3 DNA follows: TGCGCCAGCAGCCAAGATGGCGGGGGGTACACTGAAGCTTTCTTT. Its translation is CASSQDGGGYTEAFF.

Points on this clone: Sequence at one end of the junction differs from germline and may be a read error. At the DNA level, this CDR3 is encoded by other sequences in the same sample as well. The rearrangement uses TRBV11-3 and TRBJ2-5; tentative D call: TRBD2 (5 bases). The CDR3 contains 14 residues. CDR1 and CDR2 (germline): SGHNT, YENEEA. The CDR3 DNA sequence: TGCGCCAGCAGCACGGACCTAGCCTCCGAGACCCAGTACTTC. Protein sequence: CASSTDLASETQYF.

V usage is TRBV5-6 and J usage is TRBJ2-1; D may be TRBD2 (5 bases). Germline-derived CDR1 and CDR2 are SGHDT and YYEEEE. CDR3 length equals 13 residues. V dropped 1 base and J dropped 9 bases, with 11 bases sitting between them. This chain's CDR3 is CASSLLAQSEQFF. The CDR3 DNA reads TGTGCCAGCAGCTTGCTAGCACAGAGTGAGCAGTTCTTC.

This chain joins TRBV5-1 and TRBJ2-7; 11 bases fit TRBD2. Germline V gene sequence: CDR1 SGHRS, CDR2 YFSETQ. This CDR3 region has 13 residues. The ends lost 4 bases at V and 4 bases at J; junction bases unmatched: 1. The chain's CDR3 is CASSPSGRYEQYF. The CDR3 nucleotides read TGCGCCAGCAGCCCTAGCGGGAGGTACGAGCAGTACTTC.

This chain uses TRBV9 with TRBJ2-1; tentatively, D is TRBD2 (5 bases). The germline gives CDR1 SGDLS, CDR2 YYNGEE. The CDR3 is 16 amino acids. V was pared by 0 bases and J by 0 bases, with 10 bases between. The CDR3 reads CASSVEASSSYNEQFF. CDR3 bases: TGTGCCAGCAGCGTAGAGGCTAGCAGCTCCTACAATGAGCAGTTCTTC.

J is TRBJ2-1 and V is TRBV28; 12 nucleotides agree with TRBD2. The CDR3 runs 15 residues. The V segment lost 6 bases and the J segment 9 bases; nucleotides outside the gene matches: 9. The germline CDR1 and CDR2 sequences are MDHEN and SYDVKM. The CDR3 region is CASSGEGLAGREQFF. In nucleotides, the CDR3 is TGTGCCAGCAGCGGGGAGGGACTAGCGGGCCGTGAGCAGTTCTTC.

The chain uses TRBV20-1 and TRBJ1-5, with D hard to call. The germline V and J ends were trimmed by 4 bases and 8 bases, with 6 bases remaining between them. Germline values: CDR1 DFQATT, CDR2 SNEGSKA (reference sequence). The CDR3 is 10 amino acids. The CDR3, as DNA: TGCAGTGCTAAGGAGGAGCCCCAGCATTTT. It specifies CSAKEEPQHF.

The V gene is TRBV5-6, the J gene TRBJ2-7; 7 nucleotides agree with TRBD1. The CDR3 covers 15 residues. Germline V gene data show CDR1 as SGHDT and CDR2 as YYEEEE. Trimming cost V 2 bases and J 3 bases; bases outside gene matches: 8. The CDR3 DNA reads as TGTGCCAGCAGCTTAACAGGGGCCCTTTTCTACGAGCAGTACTTC. It yields the protein CASSLTGALFYEQYF. Filled out from reference TRBV5-6 and TRBJ2-7, the complete variable domain reads DAGVTQSPTHLIKTRGQQVTLRCSPKSGHDTVSWYQQALGQGPQFIFQYYEEEERQRGNFPDRFSGHQFPNYSSELNVNALLLGDSALYLCASSLTGALFYEQYFGPGTRLTVT.

The genes are TRBV28 and TRBJ2-1, with unresolved D. This CDR3 is built from 14 residues. Germline lookup yields CDR1 MDHEN and CDR2 SYDVKM. Trimming took 6 bases from V and 4 from J, leaving 13 bases between them. CDR3 protein: CASRPARTYNEQFF. CDR3 bases: TGTGCCAGCAGACCTGCACGGACGTACAATGAGCAGTTCTTC.

The gene calls are TRBV18 and TRBJ2-7, with a weak D call TRBD1 (6 bases). V gave up 3 bases and J gave up 2 bases, with 8 bases separating them. In germline, CDR1 is KGHSH, CDR2 LQKENI. This CDR3 is built from 13 residues. The CDR3 here is CASSPRGTYEQYF. CDR3 nucleotides: TGTGCCAGCTCACCCAGGGGAACCTACGAGCAGTACTTC.

This chain connects TRBV7-9 to TRBJ2-7; 10 bases are a match to TRBD2. V dropped 5 bases and J dropped 4; count of bases not matched to a gene: 5. The CDR3 is 14 amino acids. Germline V gene lookup returns CDR1 SEHNR and CDR2 FQNEAQ (reference sequence). The CDR3 sequence is CASSGSGRLYEQYF. As DNA, the CDR3 is TGTGCCAGCAGCGGTAGCGGGAGGTTGTACGAGCAGTACTTC. Combining the CDR3 with reference TRBV7-9 and TRBJ2-7 gives the whole variable domain DTGVSQNPRHKITKRGQNVTFRCDPISEHNRLYWYRQTLGQGPEFLTYFQNEAQLEKSRLLSDRFSAERPKGSFSTLEIQRTEQGDSAMYLCASSGSGRLYEQYFGPGTRLTVT.

This chain connects TRBV4-3 to TRBJ2-1, with 9 bases aligning to TRBD2. CDR1 is LGHNA, CDR2 YSLEER, per germline. This CDR3 has 16 residues. The trim removed 0 bases at V and 4 bases at J, leaving 4 bases unmatched. In nucleotides, the CDR3 is TGCGCCAGCAGCCAAGATCGACTAGCGGAGTACAATGAGCAGTTCTTC. This translates into CASSQDRLAEYNEQFF.

The genes are TRBV7-2 and TRBJ2-5; D remains ambiguous. The CDR3 runs to 14 residues. Trimming pared 5 bases from V and 2 bases from J, leaving 12 bases between. Germline lookup yields CDR1 SGHTA and CDR2 FQGNSA. In DNA, the CDR3 is TGTGCCAGCAGCCAAGGCTGGATACAAGAGACCCAGTACTTC. Its protein product is CASSQGWIQETQYF.

The chain is built from TRBV28 and TRBJ2-7, with 13 bases that match TRBD2. From germline, CDR1 is MDHEN and CDR2 SYDVKM. V lost 4 bases and J lost 4; bases outside the gene matches: 10. The CDR3 runs 17 residues. The CDR3 spells CASSSVQLAGGRYEQYF. Written as DNA, the CDR3 is TGTGCCAGCAGTTCCGTCCAACTAGCGGGAGGGCGGTACGAGCAGTACTTC.

This clone has more than one count but fewer than ten. The rearrangement links TRBV9 to TRBJ2-3; D may match TRBD1 or TRBD2 (6 bases each). V was clipped by 0 bases and J by 4 bases, with 9 bases between them. The CDR3 is 14 residues long. Germline-derived CDR1 and CDR2 are SGDLS and YYNGEE. In DNA form, the CDR3 reads TGTGCCAGCAGCGTAGAGGGGGGAGCAGATACGCAGTATTTT. It yields the protein CASSVEGGADTQYF.

J is TRBJ2-7 and V is TRBV9; 8 nucleotides agree with TRBD2. With 4 bases clipped from V and 4 bases from J, the junction kept 7 bases outside the gene matches. This CDR3 contains 14 residues. Germline V gives CDR1 SGDLS, CDR2 YYNGEE. CDR3 loop: CASSNSGTGYEQYF. In DNA form, the CDR3 reads TGTGCCAGCAGCAATAGCGGGACGGGATACGAGCAGTACTTC. Using reference TRBV9 and TRBJ2-7 for the parts outside the CDR3, the full variable domain is DSGVTQTPKHLITATGQRVTLRCSPRSGDLSVYWYQQSLDQGLQFLIQYYNGEERAKGNILERFSAQQFPDLHSELNLSSLELGDSALYFCASSNSGTGYEQYFGPGTRLTVT.

V and J are TRBV7-9 and TRBJ1-1; D is perhaps TRBD1 (5 bases). Germline-derived CDR1 and CDR2 are SEHNR and FQNEAQ (reference sequence). Trimming shortened V by 4 bases and J by 4 bases, and 16 bases separated the two germline ends. CDR3 length equals 15 residues. DNA for the CDR3: TGTGCCAGCAGCTCCCCGGGACTCGGGGGCACTGAAGCTTTCTTT. Its protein product is CASSSPGLGGTEAFF.